This record looks at one T cell receptor (beta chain) sequence and its context. The sample comes from a study of blood T cell repertoires in COVID-19. At the level of the study: Sites in the United States, Italy and Spain provided acute and convalescent COVID-19 samples. Sources were T cells, B-cell-depleted T cells, or PBMCs; the material itself was cDNA or gDNA.

Under the authors' procedure: Amplification of reference gene primers provided the estimated nucleated cell counts. Some clones are missing from TCRdb's copy, which holds only in-frame ones; the method was immunoSEQ multiplex PCR. That table supplies the V and J calls and clone size; D and trimming were determined from the DNA. The sample gives roughly 87,000 clones, 72% of which show up once; around 14% is in the top ten. Germline V gene data show CDR1 as MGHRA and CDR2 as YSYEKL. V lost 2 bases, J lost 1 base, and 1 base stayed unmatched. This CDR3 contains 15 residues. The sequencing input was peripheral blood. This chain uses TRBV4-1 with TRBJ2-5; TRBD2 matches 10 bases. This sequence was found in a woman at least 80 years old with acute or convalescent COVID-19. The DNA for the CDR3 is TGCGCCAGCAGCCAAAGCGGGGGGGGCCAAGAGACCCAGTACTTC. This translates into CASSQSGGGQETQYF.